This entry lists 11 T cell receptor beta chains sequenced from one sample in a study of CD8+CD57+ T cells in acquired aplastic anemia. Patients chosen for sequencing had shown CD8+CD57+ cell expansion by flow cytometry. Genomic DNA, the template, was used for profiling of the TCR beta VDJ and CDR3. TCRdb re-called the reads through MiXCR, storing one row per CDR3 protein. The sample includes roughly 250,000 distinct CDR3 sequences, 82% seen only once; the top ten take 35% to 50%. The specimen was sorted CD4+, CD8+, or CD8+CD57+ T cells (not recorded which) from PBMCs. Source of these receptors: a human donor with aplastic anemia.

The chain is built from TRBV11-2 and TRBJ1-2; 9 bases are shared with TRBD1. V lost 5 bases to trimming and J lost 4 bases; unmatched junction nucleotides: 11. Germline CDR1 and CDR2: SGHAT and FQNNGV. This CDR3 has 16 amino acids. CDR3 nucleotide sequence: TGTGCCAGCAGCGAAATCGACAGGGGGAGGTCCTATGGCTACACCTTC. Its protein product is CASSEIDRGRSYGYTF.

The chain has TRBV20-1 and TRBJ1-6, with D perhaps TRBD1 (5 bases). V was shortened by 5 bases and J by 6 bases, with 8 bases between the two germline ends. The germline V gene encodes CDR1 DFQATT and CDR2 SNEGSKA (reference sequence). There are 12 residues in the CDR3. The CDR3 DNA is TGCAGTGCTCAGGGAGCTAATTCACCCCTCCACTTT. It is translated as CSAQGANSPLHF.

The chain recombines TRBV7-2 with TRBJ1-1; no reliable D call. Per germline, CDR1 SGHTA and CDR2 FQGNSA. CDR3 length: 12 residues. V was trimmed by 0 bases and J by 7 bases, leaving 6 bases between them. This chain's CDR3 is CASSLAVDEAFF. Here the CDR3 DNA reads TGTGCCAGCAGCTTAGCGGTGGATGAAGCTTTCTTT.

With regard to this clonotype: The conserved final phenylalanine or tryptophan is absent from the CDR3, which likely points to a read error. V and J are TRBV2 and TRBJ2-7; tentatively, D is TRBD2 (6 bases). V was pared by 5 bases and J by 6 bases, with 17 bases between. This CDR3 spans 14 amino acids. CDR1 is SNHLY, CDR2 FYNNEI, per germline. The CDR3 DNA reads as TGTGCCAGCAGTCATGGAGGGGCGGAGGGCGAGCAGTACTGC. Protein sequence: CASSHGGAEGEQYC.

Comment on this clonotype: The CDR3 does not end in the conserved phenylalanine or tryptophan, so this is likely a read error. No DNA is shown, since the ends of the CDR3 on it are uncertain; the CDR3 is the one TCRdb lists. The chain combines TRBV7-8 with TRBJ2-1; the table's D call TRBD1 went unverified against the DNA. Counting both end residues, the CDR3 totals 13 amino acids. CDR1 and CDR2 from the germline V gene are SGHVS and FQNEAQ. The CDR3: CTSSDGGIHEQLY.

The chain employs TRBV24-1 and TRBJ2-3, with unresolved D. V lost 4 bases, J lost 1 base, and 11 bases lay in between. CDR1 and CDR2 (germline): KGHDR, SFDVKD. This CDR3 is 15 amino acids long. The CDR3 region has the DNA TGTGCCACCAGTGAGTATTTGGACGGCACAGATACGCAGTATTTT. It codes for CATSEYLDGTDTQYF.

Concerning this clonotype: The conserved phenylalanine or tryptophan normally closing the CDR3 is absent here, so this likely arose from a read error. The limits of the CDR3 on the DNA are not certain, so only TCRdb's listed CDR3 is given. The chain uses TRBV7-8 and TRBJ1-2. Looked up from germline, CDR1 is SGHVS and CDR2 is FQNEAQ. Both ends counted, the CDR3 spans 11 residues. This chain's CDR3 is CASSLADGYNS.

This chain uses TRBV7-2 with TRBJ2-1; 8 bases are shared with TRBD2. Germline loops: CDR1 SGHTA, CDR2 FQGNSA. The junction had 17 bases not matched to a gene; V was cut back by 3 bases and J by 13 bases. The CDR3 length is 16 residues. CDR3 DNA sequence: TGTGCCAGCAGCTTTCGGGAGGGCGGCTATAATTCACCCCAGTTCTTC. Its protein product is CASSFREGGYNSPQFF.

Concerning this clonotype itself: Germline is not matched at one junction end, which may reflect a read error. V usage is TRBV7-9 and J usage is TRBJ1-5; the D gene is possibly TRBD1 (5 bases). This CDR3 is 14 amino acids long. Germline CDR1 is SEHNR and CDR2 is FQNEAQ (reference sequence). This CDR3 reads CASSVAGSYGANVF. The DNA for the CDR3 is TGTGCCAGCAGCGTAGCTGGTAGCTACGGGGCCAACGTCTTT.

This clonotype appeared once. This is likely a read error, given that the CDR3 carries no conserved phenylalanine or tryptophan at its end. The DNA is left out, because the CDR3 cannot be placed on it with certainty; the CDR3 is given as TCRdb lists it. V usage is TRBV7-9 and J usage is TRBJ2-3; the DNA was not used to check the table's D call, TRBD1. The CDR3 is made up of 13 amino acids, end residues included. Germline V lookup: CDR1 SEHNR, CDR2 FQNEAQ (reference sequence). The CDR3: CASSHAPGDHNEQ.

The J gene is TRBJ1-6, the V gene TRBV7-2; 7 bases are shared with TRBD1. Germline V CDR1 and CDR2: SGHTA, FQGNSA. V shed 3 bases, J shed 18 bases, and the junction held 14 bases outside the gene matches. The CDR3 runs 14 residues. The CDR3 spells CASSFHRGGGPDHF. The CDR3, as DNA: TGTGCCAGCAGCTTTCACAGGGGCGGTGGGCCCGACCACTTT.